This TCR beta chain is drawn from a study of blood T cell repertoires in COVID-19. This clone is a singleton in its sample. Participants spanned ages roughly 18 to 90 years and resided in roughly 26 US areas. Produced via immunoSEQ multiplex PCR; TCRdb's table is partial and in-frame only. The sample consists of 250,000 to 350,000 clones, 80% to 90% of them appearing once. Source material: PBMCs or T cells enriched from blood (not recorded which). The source of this sequence is a woman in her late teens or twenties who had recovered from COVID-19.

CDR3 DNA sequence: TGTGCCAGCAGCCCCGGACAGGGGAATTCGAATGAGCAGTTCTTC. Amino acids: CASSPGQGNSNEQFF. The rearrangement joins TRBV7-9 to TRBJ2-1; 9 bases agree with TRBD1. Germline CDR1 is SEHNR and CDR2 is FQNEAQ (reference sequence). The V segment lost 5 bases and the J segment 7 bases; nucleotides outside the gene matches: 9. The CDR3 totals 15 residues.